These 7 T cell receptor beta chains originate from one sample sequenced in a study of cytomegalovirus exposure and HLA in healthy donors. The primer mix had 60 Vbeta and 13 Jbeta primers. TCRdb's copy holds only in-frame clones and misses some; the assay was immunoSEQ multiplex PCR. The table lists 150,000 or so clones, roughly four fifths of them singletons. The specimen was PBMCs. The receptor set was obtained from a female donor in good health and CMV-seronegative.

The chain employs TRBV5-4 and TRBJ1-1, with D perhaps TRBD1 (5 bases). Trimming stripped 4 bases from V and 0 bases from J, with 10 bases between. This CDR3 is built from 14 residues. The germline V gene encodes CDR1 SGHNT and CDR2 YYREEE (reference sequence). The CDR3 is CASSERQLNTEAFF. The CDR3 DNA sequence: TGTGCCAGCAGCGAACGACAGCTGAACACTGAAGCTTTCTTT.

This chain links TRBV9 with TRBJ2-3; 9 nucleotides match TRBD2. Germline CDR1 SGDLS, CDR2 YYNGEE. The CDR3 is 18 residues long. The V and J ends lost 0 bases and 3 bases, in that order; junction bases with no gene match: 11. CDR3 region: CASSVGGGGAGWTDTQYF. The CDR3 nucleotides are TGTGCCAGCAGCGTAGGGGGCGGGGGGGCCGGTTGGACAGATACGCAGTATTTT.

V usage is TRBV5-8 and J usage is TRBJ2-2; D ambiguous. V lost 0 bases, J lost 4 bases, and 4 bases lay in between. Germline V CDR1 and CDR2: SGHTS, YDEGEE. The CDR3 length is 13 residues. The CDR3 loop is CASSLGGTGELFF. CDR3 sequence (DNA): TGTGCCAGCAGCTTGGGCGGCACCGGGGAGCTGTTTTTT.

The chain joins TRBV19 to TRBJ2-3; maybe TRBD2 (6 bases). The V and J ends lost 7 bases and 0 bases respectively, with 14 bases between them. Germline loops: CDR1 LNHDA, CDR2 SQIVND (reference sequence). The CDR3 has 15 amino acids. The CDR3 is CASMTQAGSTDTQYF. The CDR3 nucleotides are TGTGCCAGTATGACTCAGGCGGGGAGCACAGATACGCAGTATTTT.

The V call is TRBV7-8, the J call TRBJ2-7; maybe TRBD2 (5 bases). The CDR3 runs to 15 residues. The germline V gene has CDR1 SGHVS and CDR2 FQNEAQ. V lost 3 bases to trimming and J lost 7 bases, with 19 bases between them. CDR3 coding DNA: TGTGCCAGCAGCTTCGAGCGGCTACCTACTGAAGAGCAGTACTTC. Translated, it gives CASSFERLPTEEQYF.

A few counts support this clone. The V gene is TRBV7-9, the J gene TRBJ2-5; tentatively, D is TRBD1 (6 bases). The CDR3 length is 16 residues. Per the germline V gene, CDR1 is SEHNR and CDR2 is FQNEAQ (reference sequence). V was trimmed by 4 bases and J by 0 bases, leaving 15 bases between them. In DNA, the CDR3 is TGTGCCAGCAGCTCCCACAGGGTACAGTACCAAGAGACCCAGTACTTC. Translating gives CASSSHRVQYQETQYF. The variable domain in full, completed from reference TRBV7-9 and TRBJ2-5, reads DTGVSQNPRHKITKRGQNVTFRCDPISEHNRLYWYRQTLGQGPEFLTYFQNEAQLEKSRLLSDRFSAERPKGSFSTLEIQRTEQGDSAMYLCASSSHRVQYQETQYFGPGTRLLVL.

This clone was observed a few times. This rearrangement joins TRBV4-1 to TRBJ1-2, with 9 bases identical to TRBD1. The CDR3 totals 18 residues. J gave up 5 bases and V 1 base, and 14 bases lay outside the gene matches. Germline CDR1 MGHRA, CDR2 YSYEKL. CDR3 protein: CASSQVPGTGYGSYGYTF. CDR3 DNA sequence: TGCGCCAGCAGCCAAGTTCCCGGGACAGGGTACGGCTCGTATGGCTACACCTTC.